The T cell receptor (beta chain) under discussion was sequenced for a study of blood T cell repertoires in COVID-19. Study overall: Collection of acute and convalescent COVID-19 samples took place in the United States, Italy and Spain. In each case, the material was cDNA or gDNA derived from T cells, B-cell-depleted T cells, or PBMCs.

The CDR3 runs to 13 residues. From germline, CDR1 is MNHEY and CDR2 SVGAGI. The V and J ends lost 0 bases and 1 base respectively, with 3 bases between them. A word on this clone: The sample holds other DNA sequences that translate to the same CDR3.

Original analysis: Estimated nucleated cell counts came from reference gene primer amplification. Some clones are missing from TCRdb's copy, which holds only in-frame ones; the method was immunoSEQ multiplex PCR. From that table come the V and J calls and clone size; the DNA was used to work out D and trimming. The sample lists approximately 88,000 clones, roughly nine tenths occurring once. The sample was peripheral blood. This receptor was identified in a male donor with acute or convalescent COVID-19. The rearrangement uses TRBV6-5 and TRBJ1-1; D not resolved. As DNA, the CDR3 is TGTGCCAGCAGTTACTCCAGGAACACTGAAGCTTTCTTT. Residues: CASSYSRNTEAFF.